The clone carrying this TCR beta chain was counted a few times. No antigen is known for it. Template material for amplifying TCR beta CDR3 regions consisted of RNA transcripts. The HTBI primer set served for first-round RT-PCR of the TCR CDR3. TCRdb re-called the multiplex PCR reads through MiXCR, storing one row per CDR3 protein. The sample yields around 420,000 distinct CDR3 sequences, more than 15% seen once. This sample stems from a study of T cells in Graves' hyperthyroidism and ophthalmopathy. Study findings and constraints: Among clonotypes expanded in thyroid above 0.001, most were also found in blood.

CDR3 length: 15 residues. V shed 4 bases and J 4 bases; nucleotides not matched to a gene: 7. CDR1 is SGHRS, CDR2 YFSETQ, per germline. With a duration under 2 months, the hyperthyroidism was newly diagnosed in patients aged 18 to 65. Not enrolled were patients with uncontrolled infection, other autoimmune disease, pregnancy or lactation. The sample taken for sequencing was blood. The rearrangement uses TRBV5-1 and TRBJ2-1; 8 bases line up with TRBD1. The receptor's source is a woman aged 18 to 35 with Graves' hyperthyroidism. CDR3 DNA: TGCGCCAGCAGCCCGACAGGGGTTGGGTACAATGAGCAGTTCTTC. Translated: CASSPTGVGYNEQFF.